Below, 30 T cell receptor beta chains from the same sample are listed, as sequenced in a study of Tregs in tolerant kidney transplant recipients. Clones were sequenced by immunoSEQ multiplex PCR, and TCRdb holds only the in-frame ones, with some missing. The top ten clones hold 0.34% of a sample with fewer than 100,000 clones, around 90% of them seen once. The sequences come from Tregs from blood, collected before the transplant. These TCRs come from a human donor who received a combined kidney and bone marrow transplant.

The rearrangement uses TRBV4-1 and TRBJ2-5; TRBD2 matches at 7 bases. The DNA matches TRBJ2-7 better at its end, which makes the J call doubtful. CDR1 and CDR2 from the germline V gene are MGHRA and YSYEKL. This CDR3 comprises 17 residues. The CDR3 region is CASSQDFRAGENYEQYF. The CDR3 DNA is TGCGCCAGCAGCCAAGATTTCCGGGCGGGAGAGAACTACGAGCAGTACTTC.

The chain uses TRBV7-9 and TRBJ1-4, with D unresolved. CDR3 length equals 14 residues. Trimming took 1 base from V and 3 from J, leaving 6 bases between them. The V gene's germline CDR1 is SEHNR and CDR2 FQNEAQ (reference sequence). The CDR3 sequence: CASSLGLSNEKLFF. In DNA, the CDR3 is TGTGCCAGCAGCTTAGGGCTTTCTAATGAAAAACTGTTTTTT.

CDR3 coding DNA: TGCGCCAGCAGCGTTAGCGGGAGTGTAACCGGGGAGCTGTTTTTT. Its translation: CASSVSGSVTGELFF. The chain uses TRBV5-1 and TRBJ2-2; the match to TRBD2 covers 9 bases. The CDR3 extends over 15 amino acids. The trim removed 4 bases at V and 5 bases at J, leaving 6 bases unmatched. Germline V gene lookup returns CDR1 SGHRS and CDR2 YFSETQ. Complete variable domain (other parts from reference TRBV5-1 and TRBJ2-2): KAGVTQTPRYLIKTRGQQVTLSCSPISGHRSVSWYQQTPGQGLQFLFEYFSETQRNKGNFPGRFSGRQFSNSRSEMNVSTLELGDSALYLCASSVSGSVTGELFFGEGSRLTVL.

Only one count was recorded for this clone. The V and J genes are TRBV10-3 and TRBJ2-7; 13 bases map to TRBD2. Germline CDR1 ENHRY, CDR2 SYGVKD. The CDR3 loop spans 15 amino acids. The junction had 5 bases not matched to a gene; V was cut back by 4 bases and J by 5 bases. CDR3 protein: CAISGGLAGVDEQYF. The CDR3 DNA reads TGTGCCATCAGTGGAGGACTAGCGGGAGTCGACGAGCAGTACTTC.

The chain has TRBV5-1 and TRBJ2-5, with TRBD1 identical over 7 bases. The CDR3 is 14 residues long. The V and J ends lost 0 bases and 10 bases, in that order; junction bases with no gene match: 9. The germline CDR1 and CDR2 sequences are SGHRS and YFSETQ. The CDR3 DNA reads as TGCGCCAGCAGCTTGGCGGGACAGAACCTAGACCAGTACTTC. As protein: CASSLAGQNLDQYF. Using reference TRBV5-1 and TRBJ2-5 for the parts outside the CDR3, the full variable domain is KAGVTQTPRYLIKTRGQQVTLSCSPISGHRSVSWYQQTPGQGLQFLFEYFSETQRNKGNFPGRFSGRQFSNSRSEMNVSTLELGDSALYLCASSLAGQNLDQYFGPGTRLLVL.

This clone was found once. This rearrangement joins TRBV19 to TRBJ2-6; D is uncertain. The CDR3 spans 16 residues. V gave up 1 base and J gave up 1 base, with 8 bases separating them. Germline CDR1 reads LNHDA; CDR2 reads SQIVND (reference sequence). In DNA form, the CDR3 reads TGTGCCAGTAGTATAGCCTCTCTGTCTGGGGCCAACGTCCTGACTTTC. The encoded protein is CASSIASLSGANVLTF.

The rearrangement joins TRBV5-1 to TRBJ2-6; a possible D gene is TRBD2 (5 bases). Per the germline V gene, CDR1 is SGHRS and CDR2 is YFSETQ. CDR3 length: 15 amino acids. V was shortened by 2 bases and J by 4 bases, with 10 bases between the two germline ends. CDR3 loop: CASSLSPGGANVLTF. The CDR3 DNA reads TGCGCCAGCAGCTTATCACCGGGAGGGGCCAACGTCCTGACTTTC. Complete variable domain (other parts from reference TRBV5-1 and TRBJ2-6): KAGVTQTPRYLIKTRGQQVTLSCSPISGHRSVSWYQQTPGQGLQFLFEYFSETQRNKGNFPGRFSGRQFSNSRSEMNVSTLELGDSALYLCASSLSPGGANVLTFGAGSRLTVL.

A remark on this clone: The same CDR3 can be traced to other DNA sequences in this sample. The chain uses TRBV20-1 and TRBJ2-7, with D possibly matching TRBD2 (6 bases). CDR1 and CDR2 (germline): DFQATT, SNEGSKA (reference sequence). Trimming removed 6 bases from V and 3 bases from J, with 9 bases in between. The CDR3 is 11 residues long. The CDR3 nucleotides are TGCAGTGCCCTGGGGGGCTACGAGCAGTACTTC. Translation gives CSALGGYEQYF.

This chain joins TRBV21-1 and TRBJ2-2; the table's TRBD2 call for D was not verified on the DNA. TRBV21-1 counts as a pseudogene. The CDR3 runs 17 residues. The CDR3 sequence: CASRYEWREEETGELFF. The CDR3 DNA follows: TGTGCCAGCAGATACGAATGGCGGGAGGAGGAGACCGGGGAGCTGTTTTTT.

The chain carries TRBV4-1 and TRBJ2-3; D is undetermined. CDR1 and CDR2 (germline): MGHRA, YSYEKL. The V and J ends lost 2 bases and 3 bases respectively, with 12 bases between them. The CDR3 length is 15 residues. The CDR3 nucleotides are TGCGCCAGCAGCCAATCCGGACCGAGGACAGATACGCAGTATTTT. Translating it yields CASSQSGPRTDTQYF.

The genes are TRBV10-3 and TRBJ2-3; D is possibly TRBD1 (6 bases). V was shortened by 6 bases and J by 5 bases, with 9 bases between the two germline ends. The CDR3 contains 12 residues. Germline lookup yields CDR1 ENHRY and CDR2 SYGVKD. For the CDR3, the DNA is TGTGCCATCAGACAGGGCGGAGATACGCAGTATTTT. Protein sequence: CAIRQGGDTQYF.

In nucleotides, the CDR3 is TGTGCCAGTACAGGGGGCACTGAAGCTTTCTTT. It is translated as CASTGGTEAFF. The V and J genes are TRBV28 and TRBJ1-1; 8 bases fit TRBD1. V lost 9 bases to trimming and J lost 4 bases; unmatched junction nucleotides: 1. This CDR3 comprises 11 residues. Germline CDR1 and CDR2: MDHEN and SYDVKM.

This chain connects TRBV5-1 to TRBJ1-1, with D hard to call. The CDR3 loop spans 14 amino acids. Germline V gives CDR1 SGHRS, CDR2 YFSETQ. Trimming took 5 bases from V and 4 from J, leaving 15 bases between them. The CDR3 here is CASRHSREGTEAFF. CDR3 sequence (DNA): TGCGCCAGCAGACACAGTAGGGAGGGCACTGAAGCTTTCTTT.

The count of this clone is one. The chain uses TRBV2 and TRBJ2-5; possible D gene TRBD1, 6 bases. The CDR3 totals 14 residues. V lost 4 bases and J lost 1, with 10 bases in between. Germline loops: CDR1 SNHLY, CDR2 FYNNEI. CDR3 sequence: CASSVQGAQETQYF. DNA of the CDR3: TGTGCCAGCAGTGTACAGGGAGCCCAAGAGACCCAGTACTTC. Together with reference TRBV2 and TRBJ2-5, the CDR3 gives the full variable domain: EPEVTQTPSHQVTQMGQEVILRCVPISNHLYFYWYRQILGQKVEFLVSFYNNEISEKSEIFDDQFSVERPDGSNFTLKIRSTKLEDSAMYFCASSVQGAQETQYFGPGTRLLVL.

The rearrangement joins TRBV27 to TRBJ1-3, with D unresolved. CDR3 length: 15 amino acids. V shed 5 bases and J shed 0 bases, with 11 bases lying between them. Germline-derived CDR1 and CDR2 are MNHEY and SMNVEV (reference sequence). CDR3 nucleotide sequence: TGTGCCAGCAGTCCCGGGGTCCCCTCTGGAAACACCATATATTTT. It yields the protein CASSPGVPSGNTIYF.

The CDR3, as DNA: TGTGCCAGCAGTGAACCTACCGGAGGACAGGGGTACGAGCAGTACTTC. The encoded protein is CASSEPTGGQGYEQYF. V is TRBV25-1 and J is TRBJ2-7, with 9 bases fitting TRBD1. With 2 bases clipped from V and 4 bases from J, the junction kept 9 bases outside the gene matches. The CDR3 extends over 16 amino acids. Germline V gene sequence: CDR1 MGHDK, CDR2 SYGVNS.

V usage is TRBV6-1 and J usage is TRBJ2-5, with D tentatively TRBD1 (5 bases). Per germline, CDR1 MNHNS and CDR2 SASEGT. V was clipped by 7 bases and J by 2 bases, with 14 bases between them. CDR3 length equals 14 residues. The CDR3 sequence: CASTRAGRQETQYF. The CDR3 bases are TGTGCCAGCACTAGGGCAGGGCGGCAAGAGACCCAGTACTTC.

This clone was counted once. The CDR3 sequence is CASSLGQGDYEQYF. For the CDR3, the DNA is TGTGCCAGCAGCTTGGGACAGGGCGACTACGAGCAGTACTTC. This chain connects TRBV5-5 to TRBJ2-7; 7 bases match TRBD1. Germline lookup yields CDR1 SGHKS and CDR2 YYEKEE (reference sequence). The CDR3 is made up of 14 amino acids. V gave up 0 bases and J gave up 3 bases; unmatched junction bases: 3.

The DNA for the CDR3 is TGTGCCAGCAGTTTAGACAAACCCCGGACAGGGAATAATTCACCCCTCCACTTT. Its protein is CASSLDKPRTGNNSPLHF. V is TRBV27 and J is TRBJ1-6; TRBD1 aligns across 8 bases. Germline V gene data show CDR1 as MNHEY and CDR2 as SMNVEV (reference sequence). CDR3 size: 18 residues. Trimming removed 2 bases from V and 5 bases from J; junction bases left unmatched: 11.

V gene TRBV6-6 combines with J gene TRBJ2-7; D is possibly TRBD2 (6 bases). V lost 5 bases and J lost 2, with 10 bases in between. CDR1 and CDR2 (germline): MNHNY, SVGAGI (reference sequence). The CDR3 is 13 amino acids. For the CDR3, the DNA is TGTGCCAGCAGTCGGGGACTTCCCTACGAGCAGTACTTC. This gives the protein CASSRGLPYEQYF.

The V gene is TRBV25-1, the J gene TRBJ2-2, with D maybe TRBD2 (5 bases). Germline assignment: CDR1 MGHDK and CDR2 SYGVNS. Trimming removed 6 bases from V and 4 bases from J, with 12 bases in between. The CDR3 consists of 14 residues. The CDR3 DNA is TGTGCCAGCAGGCCCACGGGGAGCACCGGGGAGCTGTTTTTT. It codes for CASRPTGSTGELFF.

The chain recombines TRBV28 with TRBJ2-1; 13 bases are shared with TRBD2. Losses at the gene ends were 5 bases for V and 5 bases for J; bases not matched to a gene: 9. CDR1 and CDR2 (germline): MDHEN, SYDVKM. The CDR3 totals 17 residues. DNA for the CDR3: TGTGCCAGCAGTCGCCGGACTAGCGGGAGTATGAACAATGAGCAGTTCTTC. Translation gives CASSRRTSGSMNNEQFF.

This chain joins TRBV6-4 and TRBJ1-2; 7 bases map to TRBD1. CDR1 is MRHNA and CDR2 is SNTAGT in the germline V gene. The CDR3 length is 16 residues. Trimming removed 2 bases from V and 5 bases from J; junction bases left unmatched: 11. The CDR3 here is CASSDAPGGGPYGYTF. The CDR3 nucleotides are TGTGCCAGCAGTGACGCACCAGGGGGGGGGCCATATGGCTACACCTTC.

The chain couples TRBV7-9 to TRBJ1-4, with unresolved D. The germline gives CDR1 SEHNR, CDR2 FQNEAQ (reference sequence). The CDR3 runs 15 residues. V lost 5 bases and J lost 7, with 17 bases in between. As DNA, the CDR3 is TGTGCCAGCAGCACCCGGCTCCGGACGCGTGAAAAACTGTTTTTT. It codes for CASSTRLRTREKLFF.

This rearrangement joins TRBV6-1 to TRBJ1-4, with no clear D. Per germline, CDR1 MNHNS and CDR2 SASEGT. V was clipped by 7 bases and J by 0 bases, with 12 bases between them. This CDR3 has 15 amino acids. CDR3 sequence: CASKDGFATNEKLFF. The CDR3 region has the DNA TGTGCCAGCAAGGACGGATTTGCAACTAATGAAAAACTGTTTTTT.

This clone has just one count. This chain connects TRBV19 to TRBJ2-7; 7 bases map to TRBD1. CDR1 LNHDA and CDR2 SQIVND come from the germline V gene (reference sequence). Unmatched junction bases numbered 6, after V lost 6 bases and J lost 1 base. The CDR3 spans 14 residues. CDR3 residues: CASRGDSGSYEQYF. CDR3 bases: TGTGCCAGTAGGGGGGACAGTGGATCCTACGAGCAGTACTTC.

The V and J genes are TRBV7-6 and TRBJ2-3; 11 bases agree with TRBD2. CDR3 size: 16 residues. The germline CDR1 and CDR2 sequences are SGHVS and FNYEAQ. V lost 5 bases to trimming and J lost 0 bases; unmatched junction nucleotides: 4. Written as DNA, the CDR3 is TGTGCCAGCAGCCCCATAGCGGGAGGGAGCACAGATACGCAGTATTTT. Its protein product is CASSPIAGGSTDTQYF.

V is TRBV2 and J is TRBJ1-5; no firm D call. This CDR3 region has 14 residues. The germline V and J ends were trimmed by 6 bases and 1 base, with 10 bases remaining between them. The germline V gene has CDR1 SNHLY and CDR2 FYNNEI. CDR3 sequence (DNA): TGTGCCAGCAGAGATAAGAAAAGCAATCAGCCCCAGCATTTT. It yields the protein CASRDKKSNQPQHF.

This clone was recorded a few times. The sample carries other DNA sequences with the same CDR3. This chain connects TRBV28 to TRBJ2-7; D assignment may be TRBD1 or TRBD2 (7 bases each). The CDR3 covers 15 residues. In germline, CDR1 is MDHEN, CDR2 SYDVKM. With 2 bases removed from V and 7 bases from J, the gap between germline ends came to 18 bases. CDR3: CASSLIPGGAGEQYF. CDR3 coding DNA: TGTGCCAGCAGTTTAATACCAGGGGGGGCCGGGGAGCAGTACTTC.

This rearrangement joins TRBV28 to TRBJ1-1; 7 bases align to TRBD1. Germline values: CDR1 MDHEN, CDR2 SYDVKM. The CDR3 has 14 residues. Germline trimming cut 6 bases from V and 11 bases from J; bases unmatched to any gene: 15. The CDR3 DNA is TGTGCCAGCAGCCTTGGGGGACAGCCGACGGGGGCTTTCTTT. Protein sequence: CASSLGGQPTGAFF.